This TCR beta chain emerged from a study of regulatory T cells in long-lasting Graves disease. Findings and caveats of the study: Limited sample numbers may have lowered accuracy. With some 2,800 shared public clonotypes, persistent patients exceeded new patients, who shared 950 to 1,000.

The V end lost 5 bases, the J end lost 4 bases, and 20 bases lay between the germline ends. The CDR3 is made up of 15 amino acids. The germline gives CDR1 GTSNPN, CDR2 SVGIG (reference sequence). Library construction for TCR beta used iRepertoire HTBI primers and Arm-PCR of CDR3 regions. TCRdb processed the multiplex PCR reads anew with MiXCR; each CDR3 protein has one entry. The data contain a few hundred thousand distinct CDR3 sequences, about 13% of them singletons. As regards this clonotype: Its matching antigen is unknown.

Time point meaning: newly diagnosed GD, antithyroid drugs for less than 3 months. The TCR library used RNA extracted from PBMCs. The data also belong to a second study, concerning T cells in Graves' hyperthyroidism and ophthalmopathy. From that report: For ophthalmopathy, model prediction preceded onset by a median about six months.

The gene calls are TRBV30 and TRBJ1-1; possible D gene TRBD1, 5 bases. Sequenced material: peripheral blood mononuclear cells (PBMCs), taken at new diagnosis, from a patient treated with antithyroid drugs. The source is a man aged 30-40 years with Graves disease. CDR3 DNA: TGTGCCTGGGACCCCGGTAGGGTAGGGGTCACTGAAGCTTTCTTT. Protein: CAWDPGRVGVTEAFF.